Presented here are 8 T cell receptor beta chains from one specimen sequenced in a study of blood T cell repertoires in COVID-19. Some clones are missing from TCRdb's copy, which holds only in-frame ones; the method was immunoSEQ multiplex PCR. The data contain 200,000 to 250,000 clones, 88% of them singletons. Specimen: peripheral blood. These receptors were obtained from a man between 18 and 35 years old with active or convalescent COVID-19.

In nucleotides, the CDR3 is TGTGCCAGCAGTGAAGTCCAAAGGGGCGTCACTGAAGCTTTCTTT. This gives the protein CASSEVQRGVTEAFF. This chain links TRBV6-1 with TRBJ1-1, with D perhaps TRBD1 (5 bases). Germline V gene data show CDR1 as MNHNS and CDR2 as SASEGT. The CDR3 is 15 residues long. V lost 1 base to trimming and J lost 4 bases, with 13 bases between them.

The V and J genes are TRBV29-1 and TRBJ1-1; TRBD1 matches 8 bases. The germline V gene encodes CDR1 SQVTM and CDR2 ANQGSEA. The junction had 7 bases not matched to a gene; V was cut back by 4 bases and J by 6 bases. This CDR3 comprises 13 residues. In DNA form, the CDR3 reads TGCAGCGTTGCCAGGGGGCGGGGCGCTGAAGCTTTCTTT. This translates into CSVARGRGAEAFF.

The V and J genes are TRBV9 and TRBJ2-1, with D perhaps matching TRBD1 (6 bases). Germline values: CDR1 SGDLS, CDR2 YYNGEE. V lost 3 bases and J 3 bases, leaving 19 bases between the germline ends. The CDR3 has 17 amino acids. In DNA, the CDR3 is TGTGCCAGCAGCGCTACAGGGACCTTATTATACTACAATGAGCAGTTCTTC. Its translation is CASSATGTLLYYNEQFF.

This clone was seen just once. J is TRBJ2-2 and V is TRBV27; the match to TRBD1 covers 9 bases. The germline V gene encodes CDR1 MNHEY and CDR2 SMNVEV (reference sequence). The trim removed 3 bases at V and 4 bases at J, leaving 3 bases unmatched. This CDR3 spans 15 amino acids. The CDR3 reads CASSFGQGTTGELFF. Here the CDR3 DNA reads TGTGCCAGCAGTTTCGGACAGGGGACCACCGGGGAGCTGTTTTTT.

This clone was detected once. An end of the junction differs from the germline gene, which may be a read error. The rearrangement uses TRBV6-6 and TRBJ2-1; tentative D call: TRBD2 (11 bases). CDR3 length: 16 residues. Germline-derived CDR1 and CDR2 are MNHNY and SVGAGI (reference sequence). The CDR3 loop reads CASSYSRDRGLAEAVF. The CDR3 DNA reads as TGTGCCAGCAGTTACTCGAGGGACAGGGGACTAGCGGAGGCCGTCTTC.

CDR3 bases: TGCGCCAGCAGCTTGGGAGGGTCTTTAGCGGGAGAGAGCAACGAGCAGTACTTC. Amino acids: CASSLGGSLAGESNEQYF. The chain has TRBV5-1 and TRBJ2-7; 9 positions match TRBD2. The trim removed 0 bases at V and 5 bases at J, leaving 15 bases unmatched. Germline V gives CDR1 SGHRS, CDR2 YFSETQ. This CDR3 contains 18 residues. Based on the CDR3 plus reference TRBV5-1 and TRBJ2-7, the full variable domain is KAGVTQTPRYLIKTRGQQVTLSCSPISGHRSVSWYQQTPGQGLQFLFEYFSETQRNKGNFPGRFSGRQFSNSRSEMNVSTLELGDSALYLCASSLGGSLAGESNEQYFGPGTRLTVT.

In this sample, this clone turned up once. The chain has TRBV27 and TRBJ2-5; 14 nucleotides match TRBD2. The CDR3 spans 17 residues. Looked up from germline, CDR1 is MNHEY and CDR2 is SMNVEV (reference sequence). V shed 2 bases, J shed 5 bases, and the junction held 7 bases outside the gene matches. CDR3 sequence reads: CASSLRGTSGRTETQYF. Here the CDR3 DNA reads TGTGCCAGCAGTTTAAGGGGGACTAGCGGGAGAACGGAGACCCAGTACTTC.

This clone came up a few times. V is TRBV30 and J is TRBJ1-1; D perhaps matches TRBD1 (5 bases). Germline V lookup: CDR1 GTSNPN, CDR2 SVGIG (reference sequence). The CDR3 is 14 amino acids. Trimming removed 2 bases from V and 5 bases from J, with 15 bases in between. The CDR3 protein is CAWSLRTGRTEAFF. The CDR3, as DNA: TGTGCCTGGAGTCTACGCACAGGTCGAACTGAAGCTTTCTTT.